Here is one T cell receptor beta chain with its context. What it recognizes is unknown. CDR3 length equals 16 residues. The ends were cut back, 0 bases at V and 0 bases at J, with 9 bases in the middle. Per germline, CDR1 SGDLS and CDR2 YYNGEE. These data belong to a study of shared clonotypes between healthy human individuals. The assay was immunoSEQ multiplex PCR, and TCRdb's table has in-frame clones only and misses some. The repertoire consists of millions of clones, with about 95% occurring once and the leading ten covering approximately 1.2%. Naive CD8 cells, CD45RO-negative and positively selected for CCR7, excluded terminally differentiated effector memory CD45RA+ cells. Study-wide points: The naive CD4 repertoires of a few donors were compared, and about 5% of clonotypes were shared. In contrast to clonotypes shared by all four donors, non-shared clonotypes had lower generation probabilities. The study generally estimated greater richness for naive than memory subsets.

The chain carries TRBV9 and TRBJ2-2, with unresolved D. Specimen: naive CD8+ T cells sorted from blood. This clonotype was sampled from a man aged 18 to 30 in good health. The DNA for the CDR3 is TGTGCCAGCAGCGTAGGGCCGAACTCGAACACCGGGGAGCTGTTTTTT. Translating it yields CASSVGPNSNTGELFF.